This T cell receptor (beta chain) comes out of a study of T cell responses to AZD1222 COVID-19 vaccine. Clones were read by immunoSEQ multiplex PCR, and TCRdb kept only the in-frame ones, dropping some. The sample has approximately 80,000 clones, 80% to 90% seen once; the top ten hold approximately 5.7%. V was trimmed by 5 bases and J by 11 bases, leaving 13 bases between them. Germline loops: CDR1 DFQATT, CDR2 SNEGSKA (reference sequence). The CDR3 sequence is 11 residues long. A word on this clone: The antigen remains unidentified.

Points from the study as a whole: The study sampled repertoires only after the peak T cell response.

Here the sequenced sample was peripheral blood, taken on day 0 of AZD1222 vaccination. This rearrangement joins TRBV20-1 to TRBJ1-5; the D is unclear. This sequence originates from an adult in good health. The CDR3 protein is CSASRSGAQHF. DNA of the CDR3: TGCAGTGCTTCCCGCTCTGGGGCCCAGCATTTT.